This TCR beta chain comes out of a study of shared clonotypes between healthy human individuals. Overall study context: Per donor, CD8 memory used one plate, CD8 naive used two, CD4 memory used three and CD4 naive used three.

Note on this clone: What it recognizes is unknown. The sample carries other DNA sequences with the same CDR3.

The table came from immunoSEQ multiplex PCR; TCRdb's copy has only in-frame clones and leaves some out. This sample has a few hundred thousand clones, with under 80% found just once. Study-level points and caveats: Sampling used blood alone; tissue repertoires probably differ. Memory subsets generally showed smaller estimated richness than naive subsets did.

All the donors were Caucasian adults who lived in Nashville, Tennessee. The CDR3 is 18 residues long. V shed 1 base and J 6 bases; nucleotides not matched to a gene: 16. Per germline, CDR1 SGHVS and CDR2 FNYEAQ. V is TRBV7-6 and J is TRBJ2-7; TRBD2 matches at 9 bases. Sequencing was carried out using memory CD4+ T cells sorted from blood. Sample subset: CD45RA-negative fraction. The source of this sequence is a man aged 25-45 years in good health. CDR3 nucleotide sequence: TGTGCCAGCAGCTTAGTTAGGTCTAGCGGGGCTCTACTGGGCGAGCAGTACTTC. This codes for CASSLVRSSGALLGEQYF.